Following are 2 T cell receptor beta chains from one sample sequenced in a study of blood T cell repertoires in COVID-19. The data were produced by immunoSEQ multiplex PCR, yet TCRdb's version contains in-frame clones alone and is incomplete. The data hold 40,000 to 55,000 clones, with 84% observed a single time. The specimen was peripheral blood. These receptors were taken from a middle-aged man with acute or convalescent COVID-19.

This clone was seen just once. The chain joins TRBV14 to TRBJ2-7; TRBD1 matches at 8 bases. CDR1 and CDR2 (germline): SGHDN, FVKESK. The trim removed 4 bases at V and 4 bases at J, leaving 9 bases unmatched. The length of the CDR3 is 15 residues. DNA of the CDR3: TGTGCCAGCAGCCCCCCCAGGGGGCGGCCGTACGAGCAGTACTTC. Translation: CASSPPRGRPYEQYF. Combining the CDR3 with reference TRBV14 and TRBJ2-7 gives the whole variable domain EAGVTQFPSHSVIEKGQTVTLRCDPISGHDNLYWYRRVMGKEIKFLLHFVKESKQDESGMPNNRFLAERTGGTYSTLKVQPAELEDSGVYFCASSPPRGRPYEQYFGPGTRLTVT.

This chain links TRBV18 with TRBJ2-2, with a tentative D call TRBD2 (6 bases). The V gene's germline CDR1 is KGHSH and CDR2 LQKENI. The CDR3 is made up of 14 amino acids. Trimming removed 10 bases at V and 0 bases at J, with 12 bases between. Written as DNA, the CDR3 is TGTGCCACCGGCGGGACGCCGAACACCGGGGAGCTGTTTTTT. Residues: CATGGTPNTGELFF.